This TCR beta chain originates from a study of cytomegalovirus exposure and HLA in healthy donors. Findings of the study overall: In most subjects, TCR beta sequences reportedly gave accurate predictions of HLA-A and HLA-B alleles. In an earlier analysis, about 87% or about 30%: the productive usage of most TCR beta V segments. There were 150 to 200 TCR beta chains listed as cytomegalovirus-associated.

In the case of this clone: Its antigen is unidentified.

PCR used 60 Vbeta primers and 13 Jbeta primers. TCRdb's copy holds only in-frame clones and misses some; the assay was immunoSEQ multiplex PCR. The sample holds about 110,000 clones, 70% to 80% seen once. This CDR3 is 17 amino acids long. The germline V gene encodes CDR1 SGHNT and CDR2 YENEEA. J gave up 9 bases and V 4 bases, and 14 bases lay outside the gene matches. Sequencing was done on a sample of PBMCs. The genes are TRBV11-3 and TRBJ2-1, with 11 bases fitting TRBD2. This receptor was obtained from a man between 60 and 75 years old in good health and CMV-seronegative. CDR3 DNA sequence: TGTGCCAGCAGCTCCCCCCCAGGGTCTAGCGGGGGGAGTGAGCAGTTCTTC. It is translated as CASSSPPGSSGGSEQFF.